The rows below give T cell receptor beta chains drawn from one sample of a study of T cells in Graves' hyperthyroidism and ophthalmopathy. Each CDR3 protein gets one entry after TCRdb re-called the multiplex PCR reads with MiXCR. This table holds hundreds of thousands of distinct CDR3 sequences, 14% to 15% found once. Input material: blood. The receptor set was obtained from a woman in her 40s with Graves' ophthalmopathy. Both conserved end residues are part of each CDR3. D genes are given only for firm matches. Clone size appears in some rows only: once, few, many, or a class for an expanded clone.

CDR3,DNA,V,D,size,J
CASSQGPGVDQPQHF,TGCGCCAGCAGCCAAGGACCAGGGGTCGATCAGCCCCAGCATTTT,TRBV4-1,NA,many,TRBJ1-5
CASTLIVVTEAFF,TGTGCCAGCACTCTCATTGTGGTCACTGAAGCTTTCTTT,TRBV6-1,NA,many,TRBJ1-1
CASSLASGAGNLYGYTF,TGTGCCAGCAGCTTAGCGTCGGGAGCGGGGAACTTATATGGCTACACCTTC,TRBV11-1,NA,NA,TRBJ1-2
CSARPGTGGGIGELFF,TGCAGTGCCCGACCCGGGACAGGGGGTGGGATCGGGGAGCTGTTTTTT,TRBV20-1,TRBD1,NA,TRBJ2-2
CSARDRANQPQHF,TGCAGTGCCAGAGACAGGGCCAATCAGCCCCAGCATTTT,TRBV20-1,TRBD1,many,TRBJ1-5
CASSLRTGLSNYGYTF,TGTGCCAGTAGTTTACGGACAGGCCTATCTAACTATGGCTACACCTTC,TRBV19,TRBD1,many,TRBJ1-2
CASSERAGGPETQYF,TGTGCCAGCAGTGAAAGGGCGGGAGGGCCCGAGACCCAGTACTTC,TRBV6-1,TRBD2,many,TRBJ2-5
CSARSSRGAFF,TGCAGTGCTAGATCCAGCAGGGGAGCTTTCTTT,TRBV20-1,NA,many,TRBJ1-1
CASSDWWQGASSGELFF,TGTGCCAGCAGTGATTGGTGGCAGGGGGCCTCGTCCGGGGAGCTGTTTTTT,TRBV6-1,TRBD1,many,TRBJ2-2
CASSEALPGSSGNSNQPQHF,TGTGCCAGCAGTGAAGCCCTGCCGGGCTCCTCTGGAAATAGCAATCAGCCCCAGCATTTT,TRBV2,NA,NA,TRBJ1-5
CASSPPDRSYEQYF,TGTGCCAGCAGCCCACCCGACAGATCCTACGAGCAGTACTTC,TRBV28,NA,many,TRBJ2-7
CASSASTGAGNTIYF,TGTGCCAGCAGCGCATCCACAGGGGCGGGAAACACCATATATTTT,TRBV9,TRBD1,NA,TRBJ1-3
CASSPSGSSAGELFF,TGTGCCAGCAGTCCTAGCGGGAGTTCGGCCGGGGAGCTGTTTTTT,TRBV7-9,TRBD2,few,TRBJ2-2
CATWSRGVSTEAFF,TGTGCCACCTGGTCCAGGGGGGTTAGCACTGAAGCTTTCTTT,TRBV19,TRBD1,NA,TRBJ1-1
CATSRAPVGNTIYF,TGTGCCACCAGCAGAGCGCCCGTCGGAAACACCATATATTTT,TRBV15,NA,many,TRBJ1-3
CASSQTGGLAFDGYTF,TGTGCCAGCAGCCAAACAGGGGGCTTGGCTTTTGACGGCTACACCTTC,TRBV7-8,TRBD1,NA,TRBJ1-2
CGSSPPGRSYEQYF,TGCGGCAGCAGTCCTCCGGGACGGTCCTACGAGCAGTACTTC,TRBV4-1,NA,few,TRBJ2-7
CASKIGNTEAFF,TGTGCCAGCAAGATCGGGAACACTGAAGCTTTCTTT,TRBV2,NA,many,TRBJ1-1
CASRKKTVRNTEAFF,TGTGCCAGCAGAAAGAAGACAGTAAGGAACACTGAAGCTTTCTTT,TRBV12-3/TRBV12-4,NA,few,TRBJ1-1
CASSLSYDYEQYF,TGTGCCAGCAGTTTATCGTACGACTACGAGCAGTACTTC,TRBV27,NA,many,TRBJ2-7
CASRKGQGNGYTF,TGTGCCAGCCGTAAGGGACAGGGTAACGGCTACACCTTC,TRBV28,TRBD1,NA,TRBJ1-2
CSARSAGGTYEQYF,TGCAGTGCTAGATCGGCAGGCGGAACTTACGAGCAGTACTTC,TRBV20-1,NA,many,TRBJ2-7
CASSFQGDGYTF,TGTGCCAGCAGTTTTCAAGGGGATGGCTACACCTTC,TRBV6-2/TRBV6-3,NA,many,TRBJ1-2
CASSRSPRDLLYEQYF,TGTGCCAGCAGCCGCTCACCCCGGGACCTACTATACGAGCAGTACTTC,TRBV12-3/TRBV12-4,NA,NA,TRBJ2-7
CASSFWSSGNTIYF,TGTGCCAGCAGTTTTTGGAGCTCTGGAAACACCATATATTTT,TRBV12-3/TRBV12-4,NA,NA,TRBJ1-3
CAWSVGQGIGGNQPQHF,TGTGCCTGGAGTGTGGGACAGGGGATTGGGGGCAATCAGCCCCAGCATTTT,TRBV30,TRBD1,few,TRBJ1-5
CASRLGFREDTEAFF,TGTGCCAGCAGGCTGGGTTTCCGGGAAGACACTGAAGCTTTCTTT,TRBV7-8,NA,NA,TRBJ1-1
CASSQGLAGAPSSYEQYF,TGTGCCAGCTCCCAGGGACTAGCGGGAGCCCCTTCCTCCTACGAGCAGTACTTC,TRBV18,TRBD2,few,TRBJ2-7
CSADRTGNTEAFF,TGCAGTGCTGATCGGACAGGGAACACTGAAGCTTTCTTT,TRBV20-1,TRBD1,many,TRBJ1-1
CASSLSGGASAYEQYF,TGTGCCAGCAGTTTGTCCGGTGGGGCTAGCGCCTACGAGCAGTACTTC,TRBV28,NA,many,TRBJ2-7
CASSLATGYVGETQYF,TGTGCCAGCAGCTTAGCGACAGGTTATGTAGGAGAGACCCAGTACTTC,TRBV7-6,NA,many,TRBJ2-5
CASSWDLTYKQYF,TGTGCCAGCAGTTGGGACTTAACCTACAAGCAGTACTTC,TRBV28,NA,few,TRBJ2-7
CASSEAGTDAFF,TGTGCCAGCAGTGAAGCCGGGACAGACGCTTTCTTT,TRBV25-1,TRBD1,many,TRBJ1-1
CASSLAGGADGGYTF,TGTGCCAGCAGCTTAGCGGGGGGGGCGGACGGTGGCTACACCTTC,TRBV7-2,NA,NA,TRBJ1-2
CASSSQQSGSGETQYF,TGTGCCAGCAGCTCCCAACAGAGTGGGAGTGGTGAGACCCAGTACTTC,TRBV7-2,NA,many,TRBJ2-5
CASSIWTGTQETQYF,TGTGCCAGCAGTATCTGGACAGGGACGCAAGAGACCCAGTACTTC,TRBV28,TRBD1,many,TRBJ2-5
CASSFRHRAYEQYF,TGTGCCAGCAGTTTTCGGCACAGGGCCTACGAGCAGTACTTC,TRBV28,NA,NA,TRBJ2-7
CASSFGGRAEETQYF,TGTGCCAGCAGCTTCGGCGGGAGGGCGGAAGAGACCCAGTACTTC,TRBV7-2,TRBD2,many,TRBJ2-5
CASSQTPSSSTGELFF,TGTGCCAGCAGCCAAACCCCTTCTAGTTCCACCGGGGAGCTGTTTTTT,TRBV7-3,NA,NA,TRBJ2-2
CASSSQGHPAGANVLTF,TGCGCCAGCAGCTCCCAGGGCCATCCCGCGGGGGCCAACGTCCTGACTTTC,TRBV5-1,NA,many,TRBJ2-6
CAWGRGNFYEQYF,TGTGCCTGGGGTCGGGGTAATTTCTACGAGCAGTACTTC,TRBV30,NA,NA,TRBJ2-7
CASSLVSQGRGTEAFF,TGTGCCAGCAGCCTCGTCTCACAGGGCAGGGGCACTGAAGCTTTCTTT,TRBV3-1,NA,many,TRBJ1-1
CSVLYLSGNRYYEQYF,TGCAGCGTTTTATACTTATCGGGGAATCGGTACTACGAGCAGTACTTC,TRBV29-1,NA,NA,TRBJ2-7
CASSFLDSPYEQYF,TGTGCCAGCAGTTTTTTGGACAGCCCCTACGAGCAGTACTTC,TRBV28,NA,many,TRBJ2-7
CASRRIQGPGANVLTF,TGTGCCAGCAGACGCATACAGGGTCCTGGGGCCAACGTCCTGACTTTC,TRBV28,NA,NA,TRBJ2-6
CASSQVGSGRTGELFF,TGTGCCAGCAGCCAAGTTGGTAGCGGGAGGACCGGGGAGCTGTTTTTT,TRBV4-2,TRBD2,NA,TRBJ2-2
CASSITTLHETQYF,TGTGCCAGTAGTATTACTACCCTCCACGAGACCCAGTACTTC,TRBV19,NA,many,TRBJ2-5
CASSSTGTGRSYEQYF,TGTGCCAGCAGTTCGACCGGGACCGGAAGATCCTACGAGCAGTACTTC,TRBV28,NA,many,TRBJ2-7
CASSFGGGRGTYEQYF,TGTGCCAGCAGCTTCGGGGGCGGGAGGGGAACCTACGAGCAGTACTTC,TRBV11-2,TRBD2,many,TRBJ2-7
CASSFVTGANNQPQHF,TGTGCCAGCAGTTTTGTTACAGGGGCCAACAATCAGCCCCAGCATTTT,TRBV12-3/TRBV12-4,TRBD1,NA,TRBJ1-5
CASRKLPGQGGYYEQYF,TGTGCCAGCAGAAAACTGCCGGGACAGGGTGGTTACTACGAGCAGTACTTC,TRBV28,TRBD1,many,TRBJ2-7
CASSRDRGRNTIYF,TGTGCCAGCAGTCGGGACAGGGGCAGAAACACCATATATTTT,TRBV6-2/TRBV6-3,TRBD1,few,TRBJ1-3
CAVYDYEQYF,TGTGCCGTCTATGACTACGAGCAGTACTTC,TRBV7-9,NA,many,TRBJ2-7
CASSLEGLEVGKTQYF,TGTGCCAGCAGCTTAGAAGGACTAGAAGTGGGGAAGACCCAGTACTTC,TRBV7-8,TRBD2,many,TRBJ2-5
CSVDGTGDQPQHF,TGCAGTGTAGACGGGACAGGGGATCAGCCCCAGCATTTT,TRBV20-1,TRBD1,many,TRBJ1-5
CASNHPGFADEQYF,TGCGCCAGCAACCACCCGGGGTTCGCGGACGAGCAGTACTTC,TRBV5-1,NA,many,TRBJ2-7
CSARRPGAYTYEQYF,TGCAGTGCTAGACGACCAGGGGCCTACACCTACGAGCAGTACTTC,TRBV20-1,NA,few,TRBJ2-7
CATTLDPRWNEQYF,TGTGCCACCACCCTGGATCCTAGGTGGAACGAGCAGTACTTC,TRBV28,NA,many,TRBJ2-7